Shown below are 27 T cell receptor beta chains from a single sample sequenced in a study of T cells after yellow fever vaccination. In TCRdb, the 5' RACE reads were re-called with MiXCR into one record per CDR3 protein. The profile shows hundreds of thousands of distinct CDR3 sequences, less than 4.5% of them singletons. Sequenced here: PBMCs, sampled on the day of the yellow fever booster vaccination. The receptors here all came from a man aged 18 to 30 who received the YFV17D yellow fever vaccine.

This clonotype was observed many times. The J gene is TRBJ2-7, the V gene TRBV12-3 or TRBV12-4; TRBD1 aligns across 7 bases. V dropped 6 bases and J dropped 2; count of bases not matched to a gene: 7. There are 14 residues in the CDR3. The CDR3 nucleotides are TGTGCCAGCAGCAGCCTAGGGACAGCCTACGAGCAGTACTTC. It translates to CASSSLGTAYEQYF.

V is TRBV6-2 or TRBV6-3 and J is TRBJ2-1; D may be TRBD1 (5 bases). The germline V and J ends were trimmed by 2 bases and 9 bases, with 20 bases remaining between them. Per the germline V gene, CDR1 is MNHEY and CDR2 is SVGEGT. The CDR3 sequence is 16 residues long. The CDR3 loop is CASSYRNRGYLGEQFF. The CDR3 DNA reads TGTGCCAGCAGTTACAGGAATAGGGGCTATCTTGGTGAGCAGTTCTTC.

This chain links TRBV5-1 with TRBJ2-3; TRBD1 aligns across 10 bases. V dropped 4 bases and J dropped 7; count of bases not matched to a gene: 12. This CDR3 is built from 16 residues. Germline V gene lookup returns CDR1 SGHRS and CDR2 YFSETQ. CDR3 in amino acids: CASSGGFGTGVYTQYF. The CDR3 DNA reads as TGCGCCAGCAGCGGTGGTTTCGGGACAGGGGTTTATACGCAGTATTTT.

At least ten counts were recorded for this clonotype. The chain has TRBV5-1 and TRBJ2-3, with D possibly being TRBD2 (6 bases). In germline, CDR1 is SGHRS, CDR2 YFSETQ. The CDR3 length is 16 residues. Between the trimmed V and J ends, which lost 1 base and 2 bases, there was a span of 14 bases. CDR3 amino acids: CASSLRRRENTDTQYF. The CDR3 DNA is TGCGCCAGCAGCTTGCGAAGGCGGGAAAACACAGATACGCAGTATTTT. Supplemented by reference TRBV5-1 and TRBJ2-3, the full variable domain reads KAGVTQTPRYLIKTRGQQVTLSCSPISGHRSVSWYQQTPGQGLQFLFEYFSETQRNKGNFPGRFSGRQFSNSRSEMNVSTLELGDSALYLCASSLRRRENTDTQYFGPGTRLTVL.

This clonotype was counted only a few times. J is TRBJ2-1 and V is TRBV7-8, with 7 bases identical to TRBD1. The J segment lost 9 bases and the V segment lost 2 bases, leaving 10 bases of the junction unmatched. There are 15 residues in the CDR3. CDR1 and CDR2 (germline): SGHVS, FQNEAQ. CDR3 nucleotides: TGTGCCAGCAGCTTAATTTTTCGACAGGGCGGTGAGCAGTTCTTC. As protein: CASSLIFRQGGEQFF.

This clonotype was observed a handful of times. Relative to the germline gene, one junction end is altered; a read error may explain this. J is TRBJ2-5 and V is TRBV7-9; D uncertain. The length of the CDR3 is 10 residues. CDR1 SEHNR and CDR2 FQNEAQ come from the germline V gene (reference sequence). The CDR3 loop reads CASHQETQYF. In nucleotides, the CDR3 is TGTGCCAGCCACCAGGAGACCCAGTACTTC.

This clonotype was counted ten times or more. The chain links TRBV5-6 to TRBJ2-4, with D possibly being TRBD1 (6 bases). Per germline, CDR1 SGHDT and CDR2 YYEEEE. The CDR3 contains 12 residues. V was pared by 4 bases and J by 8 bases, with 10 bases between. The CDR3 is CASSPQGHIQYF. Written as DNA, the CDR3 is TGTGCCAGCAGCCCCCAGGGGCACATTCAGTACTTC.

This clonotype was detected a few times. This chain links TRBV7-2 with TRBJ2-1; possible D gene TRBD2, 5 bases. The CDR3 totals 14 residues. The V end lost 1 base, the J end lost 8 bases, and 12 bases lay between the germline ends. Germline V gives CDR1 SGHTA, CDR2 FQGNSA. The DNA for the CDR3 is TGTGCCAGCAGCTTAGTCGGGGTATTCGATGAGCAGTTCTTC. Its protein is CASSLVGVFDEQFF.

This chain links TRBV13 with TRBJ2-3; TRBD2 matches 8 bases. CDR3 length: 16 residues. Germline lookup yields CDR1 PRHDT and CDR2 FYEKMQ (reference sequence). The J segment lost 3 bases and the V segment lost 2 bases, leaving 7 bases of the junction unmatched. Here the CDR3 DNA reads TGTGCCAGCAGCTTATCCGCGGGGGGTCCGACAGATACGCAGTATTTT. As protein: CASSLSAGGPTDTQYF.

V usage is TRBV7-9 and J usage is TRBJ2-3; D remains unclear. This CDR3 is 16 amino acids long. Trimming stripped 3 bases from V and 3 bases from J, with 16 bases between. Germline V gives CDR1 SEHNR, CDR2 FQNEAQ (reference sequence). The CDR3 DNA reads TGTGCCAGCAGCTTTCTAGACCTTACCAGTACAGATACGCAGTATTTT. This codes for CASSFLDLTSTDTQYF.

V gene TRBV3-1 combines with J gene TRBJ2-3; 9 bases line up with TRBD1. The CDR3 covers 16 residues. After removal of 3 bases from V and 4 bases from J, the junction contained 8 bases not matched to a gene. Germline V lookup: CDR1 LGHDT, CDR2 YNNKEL (reference sequence). CDR3 nucleotide sequence: TGTGCCAGCAGCCACCAGGACAGGGGATTACCAGATACGCAGTATTTT. The encoded protein is CASSHQDRGLPDTQYF.

This clonotype was detected a few times. V gene TRBV6-2 or TRBV6-3 combines with J gene TRBJ2-3; no reliable D call. V was trimmed by 6 bases and J by 7 bases, leaving 14 bases between them. Per the germline V gene, CDR1 is MNHEY and CDR2 is SVGEGT. CDR3 length: 13 residues. The CDR3 nucleotides read TGTGCCAGCAGGGTCATGGCCAGGAATACGCAGTATTTT. As protein: CASRVMARNTQYF.

This clonotype was recorded at least ten times. The V and J genes are TRBV5-1 and TRBJ2-5, with no clear D. Trimming shortened V by 4 bases and J by 4 bases, and 14 bases separated the two germline ends. Germline values: CDR1 SGHRS, CDR2 YFSETQ. This CDR3 region has 14 residues. The chain's CDR3 is CASSIGPYLETQYF. The CDR3 coding sequence is TGCGCCAGCAGCATAGGACCCTATCTAGAGACCCAGTACTTC.

There are a few counts of this clonotype. J is TRBJ1-6 and V is TRBV25-1, with a weak D call TRBD1 (5 bases). CDR1 is MGHDK, CDR2 SYGVNS, per germline. The ends were cut back, 4 bases at V and 2 bases at J, with 6 bases in the middle. This CDR3 has 14 amino acids. CDR3 nucleotides: TGTGCCAGCAGTGGAGGGGCCTATAATTCACCCCTCCACTTT. Amino acid sequence: CASSGGAYNSPLHF.

This clonotype has more than one count but fewer than ten. Written as DNA, the CDR3 is TGTGCCAGCAGCGAAGGGGGGGGCAATCAGCCCCAGCATTTT. Its protein is CASSEGGGNQPQHF. The chain employs TRBV14 and TRBJ1-5; a possible D gene is TRBD1 (6 bases). The CDR3 consists of 14 residues. Trimming took off 5 bases at V and 2 bases at J, with 10 bases between the two ends. Germline CDR1 is SGHDN and CDR2 is FVKESK.

The gene calls are TRBV6-5 and TRBJ2-1, with D perhaps TRBD1 (6 bases). The V end lost 6 bases, the J end lost 6 bases, and 9 bases lay between the germline ends. From germline, CDR1 is MNHEY and CDR2 SVGAGI. The CDR3 loop spans 12 amino acids. CDR3 amino acids: CASRQGSNEQFF. The CDR3 nucleotides read TGTGCCAGCAGGCAGGGGTCCAATGAGCAGTTCTTC.

V gene TRBV6-5 combines with J gene TRBJ2-5, with no clear D. CDR3 length: 12 amino acids. Trimming took 8 bases from V and 5 from J, leaving 12 bases between them. CDR1 is MNHEY and CDR2 is SVGAGI in the germline V gene. DNA for the CDR3: TGTGCCAGCGGGCGGCCCCAGGAGACCCAGTACTTC. Its protein is CASGRPQETQYF.

This clonotype has a count of ten or more. The chain links TRBV29-1 to TRBJ1-1; D is uncertain. This CDR3 has 12 residues. CDR1 and CDR2 from the germline V gene are SQVTM and ANQGSEA. Trimming took 4 bases from V and 1 from J, leaving 7 bases between them. CDR3 protein: CSVGRQNTEAFF. The CDR3 DNA reads TGCAGCGTTGGGAGACAGAACACTGAAGCTTTCTTT.

This clonotype was found a few times. This chain connects TRBV20-1 to TRBJ2-5; the match to TRBD2 covers 9 bases. V lost 2 bases, J lost 0 bases, and 7 bases stayed unmatched. The CDR3 has 16 residues. CDR1 DFQATT and CDR2 SNEGSKA come from the germline V gene (reference sequence). CDR3 sequence (DNA): TGCAGTGCTAGACCATATCAGCGGGGGGACCAAGAGACCCAGTACTTC. Protein product: CSARPYQRGDQETQYF.

This clonotype was counted between two and nine times. The gene calls are TRBV4-3 and TRBJ2-1, with D possibly matching TRBD2 (7 bases). CDR1 and CDR2 (germline): LGHNA, YSLEER. The CDR3 totals 15 residues. The germline V and J ends were trimmed by 1 base and 8 bases, with 15 bases remaining between them. CDR3 sequence (DNA): TGCGCCAGCAGCCAAGTGGAAGGGGGGGGATATGAGCAGTTCTTC. This sequence encodes CASSQVEGGGYEQFF.

Of note for this clonotype: The CDR3 carries no conserved terminal phenylalanine or tryptophan, so it likely arises from a read error. The V call is TRBV15, the J call TRBJ1-1; 8 nucleotides agree with TRBD1. Germline V CDR1 and CDR2: LNHNV, YYDKDF (reference sequence). The CDR3 has 15 amino acids. J gave up 7 bases and V 3 bases, and 10 bases lay outside the gene matches. The CDR3 spells CATSRRGQEAYEAFS. The CDR3 DNA reads TGTGCCACCAGCAGGAGGGGACAGGAAGCGTATGAAGCTTTCTCT.

This clonotype was detected a few times. The genes are TRBV18 and TRBJ2-3; D unclear. Germline CDR1 reads KGHSH; CDR2 reads LQKENI. Trimming removed 3 bases at V and 6 bases at J, with 10 bases between. This CDR3 is built from 13 residues. CDR3 nucleotide sequence: TGTGCCAGCTCACCCTCGGCGTGGGATACGCAGTATTTT. Its protein is CASSPSAWDTQYF.

This clonotype was found a few times. The chain recombines TRBV30 with TRBJ2-2; the D call may be TRBD1 or TRBD2 (6 bases each). The CDR3 loop spans 15 amino acids. The germline V gene encodes CDR1 GTSNPN and CDR2 SVGIG (reference sequence). V was trimmed by 4 bases and J by 4 bases, leaving 16 bases between them. This chain's CDR3 is CAWTAPGASTGELFF. CDR3 DNA sequence: TGTGCCTGGACCGCTCCGGGGGCGAGCACCGGGGAGCTGTTTTTT. The full variable domain, its missing parts supplied by reference TRBV30 and TRBJ2-2, is SQTIHQWPATLVQPVGSPLSLECTVEGTSNPNLYWYRQAAGRGLQLLFYSVGIGQISSEVPQNLSASRPQDRQFILSSKKLLLSDSGFYLCAWTAPGASTGELFFGEGSRLTVL.

To note about this clonotype: At one boundary the junction diverges from the germline segment, which might be a read error. This rearrangement joins TRBV7-2 to TRBJ1-4; D is unclear. Germline CDR1 reads SGHTA; CDR2 reads FQGNSA. The CDR3 consists of 14 residues. The CDR3 spells CASSKEATNEKLYF. For the CDR3, the DNA is TGTGCCAGCAGCAAGGAGGCAACTAATGAAAAACTGTATTTT.

This clonotype has at least ten counts. The chain employs TRBV7-8 and TRBJ2-3; 12 positions match TRBD1. V shed 1 base, J shed 5 bases, and the junction held 7 bases outside the gene matches. The length of the CDR3 is 17 residues. In germline, CDR1 is SGHVS, CDR2 FQNEAQ. CDR3 amino acids: CASSLVRDRGREDTQYF. In DNA form, the CDR3 reads TGTGCCAGCAGCTTAGTGAGGGACAGGGGGCGTGAAGATACGCAGTATTTT.

V gene TRBV28 combines with J gene TRBJ1-1; the D gene is possibly TRBD1 (5 bases). Germline loops: CDR1 MDHEN, CDR2 SYDVKM. The V gene lost 3 bases and the J gene lost 6 bases, with 20 bases spanning the gap. The CDR3 has 16 amino acids. CDR3 in amino acids: CASSFSITGLGAEAFF. As DNA, the CDR3 is TGTGCCAGCAGTTTCTCCATTACAGGCCTGGGCGCTGAAGCTTTCTTT.

This clonotype was observed at least ten times. This chain links TRBV15 with TRBJ1-2; the match to TRBD1 covers 9 bases. J gave up 8 bases and V 0 bases, and 7 bases lay outside the gene matches. CDR1 and CDR2 from the germline V gene are LNHNV and YYDKDF (reference sequence). The CDR3 is 15 residues long. The chain's CDR3 is CATSRDPDRGLGYTF. CDR3 DNA: TGTGCCACCAGCAGAGATCCGGACAGGGGTTTGGGCTACACCTTC.